This entry lists 18 T cell receptor beta chains sequenced from one sample in a study of blood T cell repertoires in COVID-19. This table comes from immunoSEQ multiplex PCR, and its TCRdb copy is limited to in-frame clones, with some not included. The sample comprises more than 300,000 clones, approximately 90% of which are singletons, and about 4.2% rests with the top ten. The sequenced material came from PBMCs or T cells enriched from blood (not recorded which). The source is a woman aged 30 to 39 who had been exposed to COVID-19.

The chain is built from TRBV3-1 (or the pseudogene TRBV3-2) and TRBJ2-5; a weak D match, TRBD2 (5 bases). V was clipped by 5 bases and J by 0 bases, with 13 bases between them. The germline gives CDR1 LGHDT, CDR2 YNNKEL (reference sequence). The CDR3 length is 15 residues. CDR3 DNA: TGTGCCAGCAGCTCCCCCCCGCGGGACCAAGAGACCCAGTACTTC. Its translation: CASSSPPRDQETQYF.

V gene TRBV5-1 combines with J gene TRBJ2-7, with D possibly being TRBD1 (6 bases). V lost 8 bases, J lost 0 bases, and 18 bases lay in between. The CDR3 consists of 15 residues. Germline values: CDR1 SGHRS, CDR2 YFSETQ. For the CDR3, the DNA is TGCGCCAGTAGGAGAGGGGGTCAGAGCTCCTACGAGCAGTACTTC. Its protein is CASRRGGQSSYEQYF.

A single count supports this clone. The chain uses TRBV21-1 and TRBJ1-5; the table names TRBD1, a call not compared with the DNA. TRBV21-1 is described as a pseudogene. This CDR3 has 15 amino acids. As DNA, the CDR3 is TGTGCCAGCAGGGACAGGGACAGCCAGAATCAGCCCCAGCATTTT. It translates to CASRDRDSQNQPQHF.

The chain employs TRBV19 and TRBJ1-5; D is uncertain. The CDR3 extends over 16 amino acids. Trimming stripped 3 bases from V and 4 bases from J, with 16 bases between. Germline CDR1 LNHDA, CDR2 SQIVND (reference sequence). CDR3 nucleotides: TGTGCCAGTAGTATGACGGCCCGGGTGCCAAATCAGCCCCAGCATTTT. Amino acids: CASSMTARVPNQPQHF.

The V gene is TRBV4-1, the J gene TRBJ2-1, with 9 bases matching TRBD2. The CDR3 spans 16 residues. Germline V gene data show CDR1 as MGHRA and CDR2 as YSYEKL. V gave up 5 bases and J gave up 5 bases; unmatched junction bases: 10. DNA of the CDR3: TGCGCCAGCAGCTCCCCTGGCGGGGGGGCCGACAATGAGCAGTTCTTC. The encoded protein is CASSSPGGGADNEQFF.

The chain couples TRBV6-5 to TRBJ1-2; TRBD1 matches 7 bases. Germline V gene lookup returns CDR1 MNHEY and CDR2 SVGAGI. The CDR3 loop spans 13 amino acids. V lost 4 bases to trimming and J lost 3 bases; unmatched junction nucleotides: 2. CDR3 sequence reads: CASSFDRDYGYTF. DNA of the CDR3: TGTGCCAGCAGTTTCGACAGGGACTATGGCTACACCTTC.

The genes are TRBV28 and TRBJ1-1, with D possibly TRBD1 on 5 matching bases. V lost 4 bases, J lost 5 bases, and 8 bases lay in between. From germline, CDR1 is MDHEN and CDR2 SYDVKM. The CDR3 consists of 12 residues. CDR3 amino acids: CASSSGGTEAFF. The CDR3 DNA reads TGTGCCAGCAGTTCCGGGGGTACTGAAGCTTTCTTT.

V gene TRBV5-1 combines with J gene TRBJ1-2; D is unresolved. The CDR3 is made up of 14 amino acids. The germline V gene has CDR1 SGHRS and CDR2 YFSETQ. Trimming left V 4 bases short and J 3 bases short, with 13 bases between. CDR3 amino acids: CASSDPTSDYGYTF. The CDR3 DNA follows: TGCGCCAGCAGCGATCCCACCAGTGACTATGGCTACACCTTC.

The chain uses TRBV7-9 and TRBJ1-1; D not resolved. Trimming removed 5 bases at V and 4 bases at J, with 11 bases between. Germline values: CDR1 SEHNR, CDR2 FQNEAQ (reference sequence). This CDR3 region has 13 residues. CDR3 residues: CASSPEPSTEAFF. The CDR3 region has the DNA TGTGCCAGCAGCCCAGAACCAAGCACTGAAGCTTTCTTT.

The chain uses TRBV15 and TRBJ1-5, with 9 bases that match TRBD1. The length of the CDR3 is 16 residues. Per germline, CDR1 LNHNV and CDR2 YYDKDF (reference sequence). Trimming took 3 bases from V and 3 from J; bases not matched to a gene: 6. The CDR3 region is CATSRLGTGINQPQHF. The CDR3 coding sequence is TGTGCCACCAGCAGGTTAGGGACAGGGATCAATCAGCCCCAGCATTTT. Full variable domain (remainder filled in from reference TRBV15 and TRBJ1-5): DAMVIQNPRYQVTQFGKPVTLSCSQTLNHNVMYWYQQKSSQAPKLLFHYYDKDFNNEADTPDNFQSRRPNTSFCFLDIRSPGLGDTAMYLCATSRLGTGINQPQHFGDGTRLSIL.

The chain is built from TRBV3-1 (or the pseudogene TRBV3-2) and TRBJ2-2; 7 bases match TRBD1. Looked up from germline, CDR1 is LGHDT and CDR2 is YNNKEL (reference sequence). The CDR3 sequence is 16 residues long. The junction had 2 bases not matched to a gene; V was cut back by 0 bases and J by 1 base. In DNA form, the CDR3 reads TGTGCCAGCAGCCAAGAACGGACAGGGAACACCGGGGAGCTGTTTTTT. This encodes CASSQERTGNTGELFF.

The chain couples TRBV7-2 to TRBJ1-1; D is undetermined. V lost 3 bases and J lost 5, with 7 bases in between. CDR3 length equals 12 residues. The germline V gene encodes CDR1 SGHTA and CDR2 FQGNSA. The CDR3 DNA reads as TGTGCCAGCAGCTTCTCTCGGACTGAAGCTTTCTTT. Translated: CASSFSRTEAFF.

The chain uses TRBV5-1 and TRBJ2-5; a possible D gene is TRBD2 (7 bases). The CDR3 runs 15 residues. Trimming took 4 bases from V and 4 from J, leaving 17 bases between them. Germline V CDR1 and CDR2: SGHRS, YFSETQ. CDR3 sequence: CASSPPRGARETQYF. CDR3 DNA: TGCGCCAGCAGCCCCCCCCGGGGGGCGCGAGAGACCCAGTACTTC.

The sample holds a few counts of this clone. This sample also contains other DNA sequences that code for the same CDR3. The chain links TRBV7-2 to TRBJ2-1; D is unresolved. Germline V lookup: CDR1 SGHTA, CDR2 FQGNSA. This CDR3 region has 15 residues. Trimming shortened V by 1 base and J by 0 bases, and 7 bases separated the two germline ends. The chain's CDR3 is CASSLDSSSYNEQFF. Written as DNA, the CDR3 is TGTGCCAGCAGCTTAGACTCGAGCTCCTACAATGAGCAGTTCTTC.

Written as DNA, the CDR3 is TGTGCCAGCAGTTACCTTGTACGAGACTTTACCTATGGCTACACCTTC. The encoded protein is CASSYLVRDFTYGYTF. The gene calls are TRBV6-2 or TRBV6-3 and TRBJ1-2, with D uncertain. The CDR3 extends over 16 amino acids. V lost 2 bases and J lost 4, with 17 bases in between. Germline assignment: CDR1 MNHEY and CDR2 SVGEGT.

This clone was seen just once. The chain couples TRBV19 to TRBJ1-1, with 9 nucleotides matching TRBD1. After removal of 4 bases from V and 3 bases from J, the junction contained 9 bases not matched to a gene. There are 16 residues in the CDR3. Per germline, CDR1 LNHDA and CDR2 SQIVND (reference sequence). The CDR3 spells CASSSPGQGMDTEAFF. CDR3 bases: TGTGCCAGTAGTAGTCCAGGACAGGGGATGGACACTGAAGCTTTCTTT.

The chain couples TRBV5-5 to TRBJ2-7; D is ambiguous. This CDR3 contains 14 residues. V dropped 0 bases and J dropped 0 bases, with 7 bases sitting between them. Per germline, CDR1 SGHKS and CDR2 YYEKEE (reference sequence). CDR3 coding DNA: TGTGCCAGCAGCTTGGTAGAGTTCTCCTACGAGCAGTACTTC. Its protein is CASSLVEFSYEQYF.

J is TRBJ1-2 and V is TRBV6-5; TRBD1 might be the D (6 bases). Trimming removed 2 bases at V and 6 bases at J, with 19 bases between. Germline assignment: CDR1 MNHEY and CDR2 SVGAGI. This CDR3 region has 16 residues. CDR3 amino acids: CASSYAVWQGIHGYTF. For the CDR3, the DNA is TGTGCCAGCAGTTACGCAGTATGGCAGGGGATCCATGGCTACACCTTC.